The clone carrying this T cell receptor beta chain was seen a handful of times. Antigen specificity is unknown. TCRdb re-analysed the reads in MiXCR, keeping a single row per CDR3 protein. The sample records 50,000 to 65,000 distinct CDR3 sequences, about a fifth being singletons. These data originate in a study of T cell repertoires in cytomegalovirus infection. Study-wide points: The study found HLA-C-restricted CMV-specific TCR beta clonotypes dominating the ex vivo response.

The germline V gene has CDR1 MDHEN and CDR2 SYDVKM. The V gene lost 4 bases and the J gene lost 2 bases, with 16 bases spanning the gap. The CDR3 runs to 16 residues. The sequence came from a human donor in good health (CMV status not recorded). Some clones in this sample may be carry-over from other donors' samples. This sequence joins TRBV28 and TRBJ2-3; no clear D gene. The sample in question was CD8+ T cells from cultured PBMCs, obtained from culture after CMV antigen stimulation. CDR3 sequence (DNA): TGTGCCAGCAGTTCTTTACTAAGGTCCTACACAGATACGCAGTATTTT. Its translation is CASSSLLRSYTDTQYF. The full variable domain, its missing parts supplied by reference TRBV28 and TRBJ2-3, is DVKVTQSSRYLVKRTGEKVFLECVQDMDHENMFWYRQDPGLGLRLIYFSYDVKMKEKGDIPEGYSVSREKKERFSLILESASTNQTSMYLCASSSLLRSYTDTQYFGPGTRLTVL.